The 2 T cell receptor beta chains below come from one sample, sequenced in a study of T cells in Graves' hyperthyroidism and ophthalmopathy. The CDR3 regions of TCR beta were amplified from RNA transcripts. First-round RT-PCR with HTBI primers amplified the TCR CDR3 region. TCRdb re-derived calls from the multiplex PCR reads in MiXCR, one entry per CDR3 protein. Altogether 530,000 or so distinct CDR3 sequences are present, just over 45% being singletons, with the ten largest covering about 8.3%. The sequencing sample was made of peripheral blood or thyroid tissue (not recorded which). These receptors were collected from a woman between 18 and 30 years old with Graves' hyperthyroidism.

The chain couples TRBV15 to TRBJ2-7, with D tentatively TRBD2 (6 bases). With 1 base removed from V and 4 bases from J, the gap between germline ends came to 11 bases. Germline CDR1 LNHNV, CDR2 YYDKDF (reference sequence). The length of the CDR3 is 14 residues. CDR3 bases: TGTGCCACCAGCAGAGCGGGAGTTCCATACGAGCAGTACTTC. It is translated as CATSRAGVPYEQYF. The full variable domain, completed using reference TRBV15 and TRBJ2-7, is DAMVIQNPRYQVTQFGKPVTLSCSQTLNHNVMYWYQQKSSQAPKLLFHYYDKDFNNEADTPDNFQSRRPNTSFCFLDIRSPGLGDTAMYLCATSRAGVPYEQYFGPGTRLTVT.

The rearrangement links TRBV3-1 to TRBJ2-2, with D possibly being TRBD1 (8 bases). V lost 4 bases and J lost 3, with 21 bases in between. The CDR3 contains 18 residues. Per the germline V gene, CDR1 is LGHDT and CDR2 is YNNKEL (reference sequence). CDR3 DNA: TGTGCCAGCAGCCGGGACAGGCGGGGGAAGGTGGACACCGGGGAGCTGTTTTTT. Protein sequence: CASSRDRRGKVDTGELFF.